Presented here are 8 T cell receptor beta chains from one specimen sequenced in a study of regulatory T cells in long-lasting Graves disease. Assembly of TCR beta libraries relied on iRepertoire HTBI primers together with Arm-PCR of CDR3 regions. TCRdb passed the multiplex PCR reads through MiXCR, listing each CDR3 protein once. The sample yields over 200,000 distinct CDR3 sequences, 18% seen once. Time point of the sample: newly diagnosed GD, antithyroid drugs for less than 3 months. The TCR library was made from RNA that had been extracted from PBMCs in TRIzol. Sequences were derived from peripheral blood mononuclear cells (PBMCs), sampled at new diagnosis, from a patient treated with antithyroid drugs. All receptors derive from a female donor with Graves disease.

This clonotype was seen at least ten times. The CDR3 nucleotides are TGTGCCACCAGTGAGCTACCCGGGACTAGCGGGAGGATTAGCACAGATACGCAGTATTTT. Translated: CATSELPGTSGRISTDTQYF. The V call is TRBV24-1, the J call TRBJ2-3; 15 nucleotides match TRBD2. V lost 4 bases and J lost 0; bases outside the gene matches: 10. From germline, CDR1 is KGHDR and CDR2 SFDVKD. The length of the CDR3 is 20 residues.

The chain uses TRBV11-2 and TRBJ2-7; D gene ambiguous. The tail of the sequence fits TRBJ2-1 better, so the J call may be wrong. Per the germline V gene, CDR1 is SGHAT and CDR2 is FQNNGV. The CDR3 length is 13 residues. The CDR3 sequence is CASSYGPKNEQFF. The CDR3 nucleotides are TGTGCCAGCAGCTACGGACCAAAAAATGAGCAGTTCTTC.

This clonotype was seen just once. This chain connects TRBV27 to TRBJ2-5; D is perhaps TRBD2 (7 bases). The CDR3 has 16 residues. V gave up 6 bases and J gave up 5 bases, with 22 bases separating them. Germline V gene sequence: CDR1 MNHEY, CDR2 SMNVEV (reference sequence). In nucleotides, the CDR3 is TGTGCCAGCAGCTTAGCGCAGGGGAGGGGGTGGGAGACCCAGTACTTC. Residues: CASSLAQGRGWETQYF.

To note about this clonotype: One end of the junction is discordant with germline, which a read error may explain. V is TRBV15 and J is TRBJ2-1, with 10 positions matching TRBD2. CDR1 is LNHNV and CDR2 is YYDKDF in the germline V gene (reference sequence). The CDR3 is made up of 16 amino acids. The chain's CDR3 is CAASTLQREGLNEQFF. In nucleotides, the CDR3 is TGTGCCGCCAGCACCTTACAGCGGGAGGGCCTCAATGAGCAGTTCTTC.

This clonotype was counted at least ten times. The CDR3 region has the DNA TGTGCCAGCAGCTACAGGGATATCCTAACTGAAGCTTTCTTT. Translated, it gives CASSYRDILTEAFF. The rearrangement links TRBV6-1 to TRBJ1-1; D is possibly TRBD1 (6 bases). V lost 6 bases to trimming and J lost 5 bases, with 16 bases between them. Germline V gene sequence: CDR1 MNHNS, CDR2 SASEGT. CDR3 length: 14 amino acids.

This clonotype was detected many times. Written as DNA, the CDR3 is TGTGCCAGCAGTGAATTAGGGGCAAGAGGGGGAACTGAAGCTTTCTTT. Amino acids: CASSELGARGGTEAFF. The genes are TRBV6-1 and TRBJ1-1; D is perhaps TRBD1 (6 bases). Trimming left V 2 bases short and J 5 bases short, with 18 bases between. Germline loops: CDR1 MNHNS, CDR2 SASEGT. This CDR3 is 16 amino acids long.

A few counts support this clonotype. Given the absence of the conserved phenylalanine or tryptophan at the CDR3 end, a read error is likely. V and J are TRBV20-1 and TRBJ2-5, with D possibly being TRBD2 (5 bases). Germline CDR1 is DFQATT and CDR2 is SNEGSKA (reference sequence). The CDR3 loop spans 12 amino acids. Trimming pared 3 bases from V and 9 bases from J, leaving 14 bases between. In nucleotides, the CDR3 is TGCAGTGCTAGGGAGGACCGACCCGCCCAGTACTCC. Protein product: CSAREDRPAQYS.

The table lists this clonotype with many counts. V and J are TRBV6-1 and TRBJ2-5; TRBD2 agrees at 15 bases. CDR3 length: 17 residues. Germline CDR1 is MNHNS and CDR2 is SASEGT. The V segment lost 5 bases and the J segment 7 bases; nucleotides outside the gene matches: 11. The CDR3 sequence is CASSQGLAGGPGGTQYF. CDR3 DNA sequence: TGTGCCAGCAGTCAGGGACTAGCGGGAGGACCCGGAGGGACCCAGTACTTC.